Listed below are T cell receptor beta chains from one sample, sequenced in a study of blood T cell repertoires in COVID-19. Assay: immunoSEQ multiplex PCR; the TCRdb copy retains only in-frame clones and omits some. The sample carries fewer than 650,000 clones, around nine tenths recorded once. Sequenced material: peripheral blood. The receptors were sampled from a woman aged 45-65 years with COVID-19, enrolled during active disease. Both conserved end residues are part of each CDR3. The D gene is left open where the match is weak. Not all rows give a size; the values are once, few, many and, for expanded clones, a class.

v_call	d_call	clone_size	j_call	cdr3_aa	cdr3_nt
TRBV11-2	TRBD1	.	TRBJ1-4	CASSLSLGQREKLFF	TGTGCCAGCAGCTTATCCTTGGGACAGCGGGAAAAACTGTTTTTT
TRBV3-1/TRBV3-2	TRBD1	.	TRBJ1-3	CASSLPTGGENTIYF	TGTGCCAGCAGCCTACCGACAGGGGGTGAAAACACCATATATTTT
TRBV15	TRBD1	.	TRBJ1-3	CATSRDLGQGFILAGNTIYF	TGTGCCACCAGCAGAGATTTAGGACAGGGGTTTATACTGGCCGGAAACACCATATATTTT
TRBV20-1	.	.	TRBJ1-2	CSASPENYGYTF	TGCAGTGCTAGTCCGGAGAACTATGGCTACACCTTC
TRBV12-5	TRBD1	few	TRBJ2-2	CASGDRGRPYAGELFF	TGTGCTAGTGGTGACAGGGGACGACCCTACGCCGGGGAGCTGTTTTTT
TRBV6-5	TRBD1	.	TRBJ1-2	CATMTGAYYGYTF	TGTGCCACCATGACAGGGGCTTACTATGGCTACACCTTC
TRBV28	.	.	TRBJ1-2	CASSLGRENGYTF	TGTGCCAGCAGTTTAGGAAGGGAGAATGGCTACACCTTC
TRBV12-3/TRBV12-4	.	few	TRBJ1-2	CASSPNNYGYTF	TGTGCCAGCAGCCCTAATAACTATGGCTACACCTTC
TRBV29-1	TRBD2	.	TRBJ2-1	CSVEDTLGGWNEQFF	TGCAGCGTTGAAGATACGCTCGGGGGGTGGAATGAGCAGTTCTTC
TRBV11-2	.	once	TRBJ2-3	CASSLYRGTSTDTQYF	TGTGCCAGCAGCTTATACCGGGGGACTAGCACAGATACGCAGTATTTT
TRBV5-1	.	.	TRBJ2-1	CASSFRSGDEQFF	TGCGCCAGCAGCTTTAGGAGCGGCGATGAGCAGTTCTTC